The clone carrying this T cell receptor (beta chain) appeared a few times. The antigen is unknown. This sample was included in a study of identical twins. Using its own MiXCR run on the 5' RACE reads, TCRdb lists one record per CDR3 protein. The data show approximately 500,000 distinct CDR3 sequences, less than 25% seen once. Points from the study as a whole: The analysis was cross-sectional rather than longitudinal within donors.

These data also featured in a second study, about T cells expressing NK-cell markers. That source reports: With an anti-gamma-delta TCR antibody, sorting in several experiments was kept to alpha-beta TCR T cells. The leading position in the CD3+CD56-NKG2C+ fraction of several donors also went to these clonotypes.

This TCR came from a woman aged 18 to 35 in good health. Input material: CD4+ T cells sorted from blood.

The DNA of the CDR3 is TGCAGTGCTCCCGGACTAGTTGACTATGAGCAGTTCTTC. Its translation is CSAPGLVDYEQFF. This chain connects TRBV20-1 to TRBJ2-1; 7 bases are a match to TRBD2. This CDR3 comprises 13 residues. The V segment lost 5 bases and the J segment 8 bases; nucleotides outside the gene matches: 9. Germline-derived CDR1 and CDR2 are DFQATT and SNEGSKA (reference sequence).